The next 17 T cell receptor beta chains were all read from a single sample in a study of T cells in Graves' hyperthyroidism and ophthalmopathy. Using RNA transcripts as the source, TCR beta CDR3 regions were amplified. TCR CDR3 underwent first-round RT-PCR with the HTBI primer set. MiXCR, applied by TCRdb to the multiplex PCR reads, yields one record per CDR3 protein. The data contain about 300,000 distinct CDR3 sequences, roughly 19% of them singletons. The sequenced material came from blood. The receptors shown here come from a man aged 45-65 years with Graves' ophthalmopathy.

V is TRBV20-1 and J is TRBJ1-5; 11 positions match TRBD1. The germline V gene encodes CDR1 DFQATT and CDR2 SNEGSKA (reference sequence). V trimming: 0 bases; J trimming: 3 bases; junction bases outside the gene matches: 13. This CDR3 is 19 amino acids long. The CDR3 nucleotides read TGCAGTGCTAGAGATGACGCCGGGGACAGGGGGACCTTCAATCAGCCCCAGCATTTT. It encodes CSARDDAGDRGTFNQPQHF.

This clonotype was seen at least ten times. V gene TRBV5-5 combines with J gene TRBJ2-5; D gene ambiguous. The germline V gene has CDR1 SGHKS and CDR2 YYEKEE (reference sequence). The CDR3 covers 14 residues. Between the trimmed V and J ends, which lost 5 bases and 5 bases, there was a span of 16 bases. CDR3 sequence: CASSGGFLEETQYF. Written as DNA, the CDR3 is TGTGCCAGCAGTGGTGGGTTTTTGGAGGAGACCCAGTACTTC.

J is TRBJ2-5 and V is TRBV27; TRBD1 matches 7 bases. The CDR3 has 12 residues. The junction had 5 bases not matched to a gene; V was cut back by 8 bases and J by 5 bases. Germline CDR1 MNHEY, CDR2 SMNVEV (reference sequence). The CDR3 region is CASWDSLETQYF. As DNA, the CDR3 is TGTGCCAGCTGGGACAGTTTGGAGACCCAGTACTTC.

This clonotype has just a few counts. This rearrangement joins TRBV27 to TRBJ1-1; D gene unclear. The V gene's germline CDR1 is MNHEY and CDR2 SMNVEV (reference sequence). CDR3 length: 14 residues. The V end was cut by 2 bases, the J end by 4 bases, with 11 bases between. The CDR3 loop is CASSLRALGTEAFF. The CDR3 DNA reads TGTGCCAGCAGTTTACGGGCCCTTGGCACTGAAGCTTTCTTT.

Points on this clonotype: Given a much more abundant clone one base away, this may be a read error. The chain links TRBV24-1 to TRBJ2-2; 7 positions agree with TRBD2. Germline V lookup: CDR1 KGHDR, CDR2 SFDVKD. V shed 4 bases, J shed 0 bases, and the junction held 4 bases outside the gene matches. The CDR3 extends over 16 amino acids. The CDR3, as DNA: TGTGCCACCAGTGAGAGGGGAGGGCCGAACACCGGGGAGCTGTTTTTT. It specifies CATSERGGPNTGELFF.

This clonotype was detected ten times or more. The V gene is TRBV11-2, the J gene TRBJ2-1; 10 bases fit TRBD2. J was trimmed by 8 bases and V by 2 bases; bases with no gene match: 6. There are 15 residues in the CDR3. Germline CDR1 reads SGHAT; CDR2 reads FQNNGV. The CDR3 coding sequence is TGTGCCAGCAGCTTAACAGCGGGAGGGCCCCATGAGCAGTTCTTC. Translating it yields CASSLTAGGPHEQFF. The whole variable domain, filled in from reference TRBV11-2 and TRBJ2-1, reads EAGVAQSPRYKIIEKRQSVAFWCNPISGHATLYWYQQILGQGPKLLIQFQNNGVVDDSQLPKDRFSAERLKGVDSTLKIQPAKLEDSAVYLCASSLTAGGPHEQFFGPGTRLTVL.

The CDR3 nucleotides read TGTGCCAGCAGTTTAAGGGGACAGGGGTTCGGATCCTACAATGAGCAGTTCTTC. Translated: CASSLRGQGFGSYNEQFF. V and J are TRBV28 and TRBJ2-1; 10 bases agree with TRBD1. Germline trimming cut 2 bases from V and 1 base from J; bases unmatched to any gene: 8. Germline CDR1 reads MDHEN; CDR2 reads SYDVKM. The CDR3 is made up of 18 amino acids.

This clonotype was observed a few times. The chain uses TRBV28 and TRBJ2-7; D assignment may be TRBD1 or TRBD2 (5 bases each). V was clipped by 5 bases and J by 3 bases, with 14 bases between them. This CDR3 region has 14 residues. Germline V gene lookup returns CDR1 MDHEN and CDR2 SYDVKM. The DNA for the CDR3 is TGTGCCAGCAGTCCCCTGAGGGGTAACTACGAGCAGTACTTC. Residues: CASSPLRGNYEQYF.

CDR3 nucleotide sequence: TGTGCCAGCAGTTTGACAGTAAACTATGGCTACACCTTC. Amino acid sequence: CASSLTVNYGYTF. This chain uses TRBV27 with TRBJ1-2; tentative D call: TRBD1 (5 bases). Trimming stripped 3 bases from V and 2 bases from J, with 7 bases between. This CDR3 comprises 13 residues. Per germline, CDR1 MNHEY and CDR2 SMNVEV (reference sequence).

The gene calls are TRBV7-9 and TRBJ2-1; 7 bases align to TRBD2. With 2 bases clipped from V and 5 bases from J, the junction kept 3 bases outside the gene matches. This CDR3 contains 14 residues. The germline gives CDR1 SEHNR, CDR2 FQNEAQ (reference sequence). CDR3 residues: CASSLLLANNEQFF. CDR3 nucleotide sequence: TGTGCCAGCAGCTTATTACTAGCGAACAATGAGCAGTTCTTC. Together with reference TRBV7-9 and TRBJ2-1, the CDR3 gives the full variable domain: DTGVSQNPRHKITKRGQNVTFRCDPISEHNRLYWYRQTLGQGPEFLTYFQNEAQLEKSRLLSDRFSAERPKGSFSTLEIQRTEQGDSAMYLCASSLLLANNEQFFGPGTRLTVL.

This rearrangement joins TRBV27 to TRBJ1-3; 10 bases fit TRBD1. CDR1 is MNHEY, CDR2 SMNVEV, per germline (reference sequence). The junction had 7 bases not matched to a gene; V was cut back by 5 bases and J by 3 bases. The CDR3 length is 16 residues. The CDR3 DNA reads as TGTGCCAGCAGTCCGACGGACAGGGGGTTTGGAAACACCATATATTTT. This gives the protein CASSPTDRGFGNTIYF.

The genes are TRBV5-1 and TRBJ2-3, with TRBD2 matching 10 bases. Losses at the gene ends were 5 bases for V and 0 bases for J; bases not matched to a gene: 3. CDR1 and CDR2 (germline): SGHRS, YFSETQ. The CDR3 runs to 15 residues. The DNA of the CDR3 is TGCGCCAGCAGACTAGCGGGACCTAGCACAGATACGCAGTATTTT. It translates to CASRLAGPSTDTQYF.

On this clonotype itself: A much bigger clone sits one base away, suggesting this may be a read error. CDR3 in amino acids: CASSLGIGTGEYTGTQYF. DNA of the CDR3: TGTGCCAGCTCACTCGGAATTGGGACAGGGGAATACACAGGTACGCAGTATTTT. The V and J genes are TRBV18 and TRBJ2-3, with TRBD1 matching over 10 bases. Germline CDR1 and CDR2: KGHSH and LQKENI. The CDR3 has 18 amino acids. The full variable domain, completed using reference TRBV18 and TRBJ2-3, is NAGVMQNPRHLVRRRGQEARLRCSPMKGHSHVYWYRQLPEEGLKFMVYLQKENIIDESGMPKERFSAEFPKEGPSILRIQQVVRGDSAAYFCASSLGIGTGEYTGTQYFGPGTRLTVL.

This clonotype came up many times. The CDR3 DNA follows: TGTGCCAGCAGTTTAGGGGGAGTTGGTTCACCCCTCCACTTT. It translates to CASSLGGVGSPLHF. This sequence joins TRBV28 and TRBJ1-6, with D tentatively TRBD1 (5 bases). Per germline, CDR1 MDHEN and CDR2 SYDVKM. The CDR3 loop spans 14 amino acids. V shed 2 bases and J shed 9 bases, with 11 bases lying between them. The complete variable domain, with remaining parts taken from reference TRBV28 and TRBJ1-6, reads DVKVTQSSRYLVKRTGEKVFLECVQDMDHENMFWYRQDPGLGLRLIYFSYDVKMKEKGDIPEGYSVSREKKERFSLILESASTNQTSMYLCASSLGGVGSPLHFGNGTRLTVT.

This chain joins TRBV10-1 and TRBJ2-2, with D perhaps assigned TRBD1 or TRBD2 (6 bases each). The CDR3 contains 15 residues. Trimming took 2 bases from V and 6 from J, leaving 13 bases between them. Germline CDR1 WNHNN, CDR2 SYGVQD (reference sequence). CDR3 sequence reads: CASSETGAAAGELFF. CDR3 nucleotides: TGCGCCAGCAGTGAGACGGGGGCAGCGGCCGGGGAGCTGTTTTTT.

This clonotype was seen a few times. This sequence joins TRBV11-2 and TRBJ2-7, with D uncertain. Germline CDR1 SGHAT, CDR2 FQNNGV. V lost 5 bases, J lost 4 bases, and 18 bases lay in between. The CDR3 is 15 residues long. As DNA, the CDR3 is TGTGCCAGCAGCATAGGCCCAGGAAGTGCGTACGAGCAGTACTTC. This sequence encodes CASSIGPGSAYEQYF.

This clonotype has ten or more counts. The V call is TRBV27, the J call TRBJ1-6, with D possibly being TRBD1 (6 bases). From germline, CDR1 is MNHEY and CDR2 SMNVEV (reference sequence). This CDR3 contains 14 residues. Trimming shortened V by 7 bases and J by 5 bases, and 12 bases separated the two germline ends. Here the CDR3 DNA reads TGTGCCAGCACCCCCGCAGGGGATAATTCACCCCTCCACTTT. This translates into CASTPAGDNSPLHF.